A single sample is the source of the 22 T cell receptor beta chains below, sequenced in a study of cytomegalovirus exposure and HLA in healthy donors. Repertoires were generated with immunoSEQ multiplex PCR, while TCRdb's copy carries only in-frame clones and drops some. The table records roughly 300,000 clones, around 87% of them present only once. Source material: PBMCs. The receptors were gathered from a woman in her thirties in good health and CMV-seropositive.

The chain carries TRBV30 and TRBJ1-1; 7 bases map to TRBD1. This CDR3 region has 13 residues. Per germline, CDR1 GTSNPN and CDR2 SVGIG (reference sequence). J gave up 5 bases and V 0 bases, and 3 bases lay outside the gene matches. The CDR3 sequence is CAWSVIRGTEAFF. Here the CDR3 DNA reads TGTGCCTGGAGTGTAATCAGGGGGACTGAAGCTTTCTTT.

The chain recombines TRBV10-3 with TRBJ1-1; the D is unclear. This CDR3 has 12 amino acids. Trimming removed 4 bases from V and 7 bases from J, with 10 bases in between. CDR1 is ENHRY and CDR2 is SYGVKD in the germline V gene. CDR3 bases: TGTGCCATCAGTGGGGGAGATGATGAAGCTTTCTTT. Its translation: CAISGGDDEAFF.

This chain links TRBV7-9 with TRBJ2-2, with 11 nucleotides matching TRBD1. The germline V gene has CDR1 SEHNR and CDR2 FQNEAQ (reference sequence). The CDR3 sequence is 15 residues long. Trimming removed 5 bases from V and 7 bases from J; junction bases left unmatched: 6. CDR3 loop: CASSKGQGEVGELFF. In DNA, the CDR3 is TGTGCCAGCAGCAAGGGACAGGGGGAAGTCGGGGAGCTGTTTTTT.

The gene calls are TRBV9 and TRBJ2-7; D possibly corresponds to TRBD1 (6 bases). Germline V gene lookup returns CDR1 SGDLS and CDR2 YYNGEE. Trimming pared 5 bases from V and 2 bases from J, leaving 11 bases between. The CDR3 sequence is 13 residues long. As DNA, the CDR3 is TGTGCCAGCAGTGGGACACAGACCTACGAGCAGTACTTC. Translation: CASSGTQTYEQYF.

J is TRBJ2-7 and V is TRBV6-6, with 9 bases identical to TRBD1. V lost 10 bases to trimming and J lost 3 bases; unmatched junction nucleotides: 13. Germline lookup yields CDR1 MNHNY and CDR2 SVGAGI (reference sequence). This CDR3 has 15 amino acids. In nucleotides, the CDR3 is TGTGCCACCTTGACCACAGGGGGCTATCACTACGAGCAGTACTTC. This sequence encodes CATLTTGGYHYEQYF.

In DNA form, the CDR3 reads TGTGCCAGCAGCTTGATCGGGACTAGCGGATACGAGCAGTACTTC. Translating gives CASSLIGTSGYEQYF. The chain carries TRBV7-6 and TRBJ2-7; 11 bases map to TRBD2. The CDR3 consists of 15 residues. V trimming: 3 bases; J trimming: 4 bases; junction bases outside the gene matches: 5. Germline V lookup: CDR1 SGHVS, CDR2 FNYEAQ.

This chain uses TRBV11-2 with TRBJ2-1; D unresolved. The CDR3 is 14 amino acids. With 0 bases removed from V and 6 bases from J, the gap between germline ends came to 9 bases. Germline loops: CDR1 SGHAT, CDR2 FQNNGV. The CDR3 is CASSLDYGSNEQFF. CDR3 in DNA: TGTGCCAGCAGCTTAGACTATGGTTCCAATGAGCAGTTCTTC.

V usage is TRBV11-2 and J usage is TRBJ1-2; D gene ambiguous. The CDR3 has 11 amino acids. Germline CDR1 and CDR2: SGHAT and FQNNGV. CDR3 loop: CAADGFYGYTF. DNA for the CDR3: TGTGCAGCCGACGGATTCTATGGCTACACCTTC. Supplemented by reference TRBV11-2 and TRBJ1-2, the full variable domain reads EAGVAQSPRYKIIEKRQSVAFWCNPISGHATLYWYQQILGQGPKLLIQFQNNGVVDDSQLPKDRFSAERLKGVDSTLKIQPAKLEDSAVYLCAADGFYGYTFGSGTRLTVV.

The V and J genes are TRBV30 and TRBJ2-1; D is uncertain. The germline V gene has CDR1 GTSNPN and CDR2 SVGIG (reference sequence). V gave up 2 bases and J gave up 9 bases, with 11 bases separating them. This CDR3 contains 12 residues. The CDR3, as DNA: TGTGCCTGGAGTTTAGGGTCGGTTGAGCAGTTCTTC. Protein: CAWSLGSVEQFF.

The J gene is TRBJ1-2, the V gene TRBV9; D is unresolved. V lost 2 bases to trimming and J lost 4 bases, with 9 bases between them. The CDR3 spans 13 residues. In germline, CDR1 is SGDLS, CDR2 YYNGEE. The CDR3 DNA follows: TGTGCCAGCAGCGTCGGGTCCTCCTATGGCTACACCTTC. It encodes CASSVGSSYGYTF.

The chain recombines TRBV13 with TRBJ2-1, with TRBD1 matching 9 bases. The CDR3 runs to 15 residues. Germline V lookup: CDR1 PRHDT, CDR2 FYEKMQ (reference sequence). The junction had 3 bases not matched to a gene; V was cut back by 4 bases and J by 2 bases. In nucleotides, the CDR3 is TGTGCCAGCAGCTCCGGGACAGGGACCTACAATGAGCAGTTCTTC. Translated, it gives CASSSGTGTYNEQFF.

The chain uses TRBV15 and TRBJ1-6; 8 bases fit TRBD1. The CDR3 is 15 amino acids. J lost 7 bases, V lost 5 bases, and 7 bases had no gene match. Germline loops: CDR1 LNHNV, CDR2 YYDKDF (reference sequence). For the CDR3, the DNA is TGTGCCACCAGCGGGAAAGGGACAGGAAATTCACCCCTCCACTTT. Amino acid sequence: CATSGKGTGNSPLHF.

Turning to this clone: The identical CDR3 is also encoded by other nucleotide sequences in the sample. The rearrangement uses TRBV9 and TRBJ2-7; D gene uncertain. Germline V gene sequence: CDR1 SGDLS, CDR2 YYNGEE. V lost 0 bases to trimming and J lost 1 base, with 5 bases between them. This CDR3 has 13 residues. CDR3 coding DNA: TGTGCCAGCAGCGTAGGTACGTCCTACGAGCAGTACTTC. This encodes CASSVGTSYEQYF.

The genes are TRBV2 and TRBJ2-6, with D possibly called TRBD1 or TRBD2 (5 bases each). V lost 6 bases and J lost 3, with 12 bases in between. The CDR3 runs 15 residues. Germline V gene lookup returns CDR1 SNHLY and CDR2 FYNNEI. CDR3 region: CASSKEGSGANVLTF. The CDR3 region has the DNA TGTGCCAGCAGCAAAGAGGGGAGTGGGGCCAACGTCCTGACTTTC.

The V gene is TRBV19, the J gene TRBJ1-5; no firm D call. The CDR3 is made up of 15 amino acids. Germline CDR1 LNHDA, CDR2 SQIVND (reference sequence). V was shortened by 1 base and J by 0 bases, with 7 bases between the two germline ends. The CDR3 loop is CASSIGGNSNQPQHF. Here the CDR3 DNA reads TGTGCCAGTAGTATAGGAGGGAATAGCAATCAGCCCCAGCATTTT.

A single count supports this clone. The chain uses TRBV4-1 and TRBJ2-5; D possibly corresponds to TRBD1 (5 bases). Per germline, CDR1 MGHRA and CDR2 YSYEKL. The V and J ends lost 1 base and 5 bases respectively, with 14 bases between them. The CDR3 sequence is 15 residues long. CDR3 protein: CASSQVGQGSETQYF. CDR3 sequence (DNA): TGCGCCAGCAGCCAAGTGGGGCAGGGTTCGGAGACCCAGTACTTC.

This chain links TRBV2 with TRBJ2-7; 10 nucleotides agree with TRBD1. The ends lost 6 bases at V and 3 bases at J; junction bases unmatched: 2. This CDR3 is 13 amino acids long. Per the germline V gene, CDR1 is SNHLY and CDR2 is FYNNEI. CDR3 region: CASRGTGVYEQYF. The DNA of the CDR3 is TGTGCCAGCAGGGGGACAGGGGTCTACGAGCAGTACTTC. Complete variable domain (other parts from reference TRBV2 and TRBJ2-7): EPEVTQTPSHQVTQMGQEVILRCVPISNHLYFYWYRQILGQKVEFLVSFYNNEISEKSEIFDDQFSVERPDGSNFTLKIRSTKLEDSAMYFCASRGTGVYEQYFGPGTRLTVT.

The DNA for the CDR3 is TGCAGCGTCTCAGAGGGAGTCGGGCTCACGCAGTATTTT. This gives the protein CSVSEGVGLTQYF. The chain is built from TRBV29-1 and TRBJ2-3, with D perhaps TRBD2 (5 bases). The ends were cut back, 6 bases at V and 9 bases at J, with 19 bases in the middle. The CDR3 runs to 13 residues. CDR1 is SQVTM, CDR2 ANQGSEA, per germline.

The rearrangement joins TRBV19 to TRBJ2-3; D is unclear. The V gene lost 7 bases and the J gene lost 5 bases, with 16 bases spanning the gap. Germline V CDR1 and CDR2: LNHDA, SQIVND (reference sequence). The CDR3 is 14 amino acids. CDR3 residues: CASKVSSSGDTQYF. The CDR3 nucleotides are TGTGCCAGTAAAGTTAGCAGTTCAGGAGATACGCAGTATTTT.

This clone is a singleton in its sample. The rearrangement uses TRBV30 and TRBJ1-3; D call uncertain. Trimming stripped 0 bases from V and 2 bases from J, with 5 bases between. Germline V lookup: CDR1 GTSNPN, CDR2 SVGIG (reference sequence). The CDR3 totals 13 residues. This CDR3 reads CAWSVGPGNTIYF. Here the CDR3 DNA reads TGTGCCTGGAGTGTTGGGCCTGGAAACACCATATATTTT.

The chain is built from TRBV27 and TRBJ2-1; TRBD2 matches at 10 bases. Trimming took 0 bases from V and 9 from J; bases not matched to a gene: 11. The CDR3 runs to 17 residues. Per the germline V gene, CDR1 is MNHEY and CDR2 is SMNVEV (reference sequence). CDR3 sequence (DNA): TGTGCCAGCAGTTTATCTCCAGCGGGAGGGCCGGGCAGTGAGCAGTTCTTC. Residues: CASSLSPAGGPGSEQFF.

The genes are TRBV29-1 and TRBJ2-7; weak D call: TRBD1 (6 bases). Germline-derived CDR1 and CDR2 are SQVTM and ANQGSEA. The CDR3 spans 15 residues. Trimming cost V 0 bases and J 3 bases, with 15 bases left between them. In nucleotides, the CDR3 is TGCAGCGTTGAAGACTCACAGGGCCCAGGCTACGAGCAGTACTTC. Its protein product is CSVEDSQGPGYEQYF.